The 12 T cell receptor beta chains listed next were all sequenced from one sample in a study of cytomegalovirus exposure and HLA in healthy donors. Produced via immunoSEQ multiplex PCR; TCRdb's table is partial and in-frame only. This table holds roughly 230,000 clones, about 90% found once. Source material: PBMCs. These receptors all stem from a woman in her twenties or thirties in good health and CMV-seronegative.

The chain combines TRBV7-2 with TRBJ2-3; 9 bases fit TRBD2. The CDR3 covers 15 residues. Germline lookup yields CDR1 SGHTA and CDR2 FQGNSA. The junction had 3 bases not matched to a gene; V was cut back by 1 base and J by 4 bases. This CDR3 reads CASSLVAGVSDTQYF. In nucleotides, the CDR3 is TGTGCCAGCAGCTTAGTAGCGGGAGTCTCAGATACGCAGTATTTT.

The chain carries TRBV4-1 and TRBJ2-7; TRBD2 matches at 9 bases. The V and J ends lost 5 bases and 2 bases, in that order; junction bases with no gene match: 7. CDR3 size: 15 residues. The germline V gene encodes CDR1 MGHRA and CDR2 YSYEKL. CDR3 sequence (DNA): TGCGCCAGCAGCGTAGTTAGCGGGAGCGCCTACGAGCAGTACTTC. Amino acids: CASSVVSGSAYEQYF.

CDR3 region: CSVGQISTDTQYF. The CDR3, as DNA: TGCAGCGTTGGGCAGATCTCTACAGATACGCAGTATTTT. This rearrangement joins TRBV29-1 to TRBJ2-3; D is unclear. Trimming pared 4 bases from V and 3 bases from J, leaving 11 bases between. CDR1 SQVTM and CDR2 ANQGSEA come from the germline V gene. The CDR3 length is 13 residues.

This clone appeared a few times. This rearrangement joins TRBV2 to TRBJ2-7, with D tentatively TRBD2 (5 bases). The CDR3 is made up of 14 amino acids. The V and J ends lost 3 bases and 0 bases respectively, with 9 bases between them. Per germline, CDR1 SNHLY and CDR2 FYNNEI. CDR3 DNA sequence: TGTGCCAGCAGTGAGGCTAGCTCCTCCTACGAGCAGTACTTC. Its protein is CASSEASSSYEQYF.

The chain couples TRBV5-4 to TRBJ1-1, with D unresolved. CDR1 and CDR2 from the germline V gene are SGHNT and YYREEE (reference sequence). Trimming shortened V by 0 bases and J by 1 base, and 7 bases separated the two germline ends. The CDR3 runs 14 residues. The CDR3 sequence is CASSLAAQNTEAFF. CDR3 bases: TGTGCCAGCAGCTTGGCCGCCCAGAACACTGAAGCTTTCTTT.

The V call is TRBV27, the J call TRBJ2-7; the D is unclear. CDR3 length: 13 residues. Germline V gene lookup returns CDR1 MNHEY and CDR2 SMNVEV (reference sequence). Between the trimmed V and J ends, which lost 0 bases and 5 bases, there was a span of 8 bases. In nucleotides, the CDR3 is TGTGCCAGCAGTTTATCGGCGGTGCACGAGCAGTACTTC. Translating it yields CASSLSAVHEQYF.

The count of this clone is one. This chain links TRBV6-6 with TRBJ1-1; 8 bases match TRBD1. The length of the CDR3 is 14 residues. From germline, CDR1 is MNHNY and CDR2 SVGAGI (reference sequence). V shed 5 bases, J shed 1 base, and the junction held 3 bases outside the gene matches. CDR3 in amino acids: CASSQGAWNTEAFF. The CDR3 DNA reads TGTGCCAGCAGTCAGGGGGCTTGGAACACTGAAGCTTTCTTT.

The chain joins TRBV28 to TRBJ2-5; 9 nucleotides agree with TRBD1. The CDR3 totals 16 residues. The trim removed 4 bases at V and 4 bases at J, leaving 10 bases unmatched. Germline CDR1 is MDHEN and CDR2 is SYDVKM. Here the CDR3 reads CASSSRGQGLGETQYF. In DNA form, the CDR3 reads TGTGCCAGCAGTTCCCGGGGACAGGGATTGGGAGAGACCCAGTACTTC.

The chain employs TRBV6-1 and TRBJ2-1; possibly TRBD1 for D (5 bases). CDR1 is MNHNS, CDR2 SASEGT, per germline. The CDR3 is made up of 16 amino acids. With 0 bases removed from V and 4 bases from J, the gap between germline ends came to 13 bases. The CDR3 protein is CASSEAPTGRYNEQFF. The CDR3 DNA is TGTGCCAGCAGTGAAGCGCCTACAGGAAGATACAATGAGCAGTTCTTC.

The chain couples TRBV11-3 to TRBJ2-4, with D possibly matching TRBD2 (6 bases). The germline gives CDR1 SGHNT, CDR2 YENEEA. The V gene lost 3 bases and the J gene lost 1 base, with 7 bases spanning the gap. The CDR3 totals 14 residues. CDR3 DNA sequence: TGTGCCAGCAGCTTCGGGGGTGCCAAAAACATTCAGTACTTC. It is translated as CASSFGGAKNIQYF.

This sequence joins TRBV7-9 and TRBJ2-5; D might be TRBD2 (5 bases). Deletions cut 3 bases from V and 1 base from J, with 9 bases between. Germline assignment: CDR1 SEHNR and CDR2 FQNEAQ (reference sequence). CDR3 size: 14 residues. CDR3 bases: TGTGCCAGCAGCTTGGAGGCCCTCCAAGAGACCCAGTACTTC. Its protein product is CASSLEALQETQYF.

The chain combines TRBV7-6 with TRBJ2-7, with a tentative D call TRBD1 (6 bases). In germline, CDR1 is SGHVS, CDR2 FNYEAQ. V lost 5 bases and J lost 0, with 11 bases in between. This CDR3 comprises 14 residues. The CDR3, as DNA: TGTGCCAGCAGCCTTCGGACAGACTCCTACGAGCAGTACTTC. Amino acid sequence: CASSLRTDSYEQYF. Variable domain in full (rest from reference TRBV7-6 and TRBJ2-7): GAGVSQSPRYKVTKRGQDVALRCDPISGHVSLYWYRQALGQGPEFLTYFNYEAQQDKSGLPNDRFSAERPEGSISTLTIQRTEQRDSAMYRCASSLRTDSYEQYFGPGTRLTVT.